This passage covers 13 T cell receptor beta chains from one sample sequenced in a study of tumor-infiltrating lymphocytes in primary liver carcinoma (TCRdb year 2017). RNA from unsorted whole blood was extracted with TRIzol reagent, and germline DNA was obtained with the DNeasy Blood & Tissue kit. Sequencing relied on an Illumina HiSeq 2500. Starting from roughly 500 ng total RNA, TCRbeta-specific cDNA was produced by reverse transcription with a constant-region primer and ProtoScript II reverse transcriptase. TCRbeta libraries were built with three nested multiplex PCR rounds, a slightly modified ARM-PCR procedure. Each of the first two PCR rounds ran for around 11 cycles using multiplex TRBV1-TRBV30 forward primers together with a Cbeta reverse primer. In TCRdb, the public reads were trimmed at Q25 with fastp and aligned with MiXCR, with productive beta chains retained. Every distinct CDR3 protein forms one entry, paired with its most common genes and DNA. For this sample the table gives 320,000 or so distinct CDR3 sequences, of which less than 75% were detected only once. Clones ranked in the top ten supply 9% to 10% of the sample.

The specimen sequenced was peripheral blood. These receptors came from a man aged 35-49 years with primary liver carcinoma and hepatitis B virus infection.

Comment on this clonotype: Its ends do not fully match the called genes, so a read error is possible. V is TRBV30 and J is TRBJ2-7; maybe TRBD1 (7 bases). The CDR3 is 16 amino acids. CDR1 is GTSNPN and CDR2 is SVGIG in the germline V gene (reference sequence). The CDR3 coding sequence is TGTGCCTGTAGTGTAATAAAGTCAGGGGGGACCTACGAGCAGTACTTC. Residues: CACSVIKSGGTYEQYF.

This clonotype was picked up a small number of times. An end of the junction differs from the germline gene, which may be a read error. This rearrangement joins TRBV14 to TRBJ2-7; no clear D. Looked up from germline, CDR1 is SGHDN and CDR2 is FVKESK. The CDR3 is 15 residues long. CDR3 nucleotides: TGTGTCAGCAGCCAATCACTGGCCCTTTTCCACGAGCAGTACTTC. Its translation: CVSSQSLALFHEQYF. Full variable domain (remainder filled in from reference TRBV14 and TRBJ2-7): EAGVTQFPSHSVIEKGQTVTLRCDPISGHDNLYWYRRVMGKEIKFLLHFVKESKQDESGMPNNRFLAERTGGTYSTLKVQPAELEDSGVYFCVSSQSLALFHEQYFGPGTRLTVT.

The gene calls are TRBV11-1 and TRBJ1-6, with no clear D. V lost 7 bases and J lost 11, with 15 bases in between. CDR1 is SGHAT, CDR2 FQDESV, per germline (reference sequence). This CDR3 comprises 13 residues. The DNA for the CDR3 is TGTGCCAGCAACCGAACACTGGTTCCACCCCTCCACTTT. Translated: CASNRTLVPPLHF.

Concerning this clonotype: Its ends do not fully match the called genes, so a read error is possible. This CDR3 is CASCARPMPINSPLNF. CDR3 sequence (DNA): TGTGCCAGCTGTGCGAGACCCATGCCCATAAATTCACCCCTCAACTTT. The chain is built from TRBV6-5 and TRBJ1-6; no clear D. This CDR3 spans 16 amino acids. Germline assignment: CDR1 MNHEY and CDR2 SVGAGI.

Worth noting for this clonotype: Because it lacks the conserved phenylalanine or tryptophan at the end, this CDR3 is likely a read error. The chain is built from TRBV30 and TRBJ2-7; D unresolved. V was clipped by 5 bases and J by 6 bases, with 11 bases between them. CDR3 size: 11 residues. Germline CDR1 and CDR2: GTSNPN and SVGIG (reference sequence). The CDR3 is CAWELYSEQYY. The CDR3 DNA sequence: TGTGCCTGGGAACTCTACTCCGAGCAGTACTAC.

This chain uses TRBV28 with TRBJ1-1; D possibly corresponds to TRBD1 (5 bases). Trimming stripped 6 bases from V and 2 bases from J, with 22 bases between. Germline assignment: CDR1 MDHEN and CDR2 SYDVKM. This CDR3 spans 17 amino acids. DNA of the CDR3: TGTGCCAGCAGCTCCCCAGGGAGCATAACAGGTAACACTGAAGCTTTCTTT. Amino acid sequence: CASSSPGSITGNTEAFF.

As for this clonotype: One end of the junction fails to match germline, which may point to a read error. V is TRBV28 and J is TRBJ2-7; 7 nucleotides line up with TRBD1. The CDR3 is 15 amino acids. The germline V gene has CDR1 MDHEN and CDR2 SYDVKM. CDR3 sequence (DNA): TGTACCAGCAATAGACAGGGAGTACCCTCCTACGAGCAGTACTTC. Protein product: CTSNRQGVPSYEQYF.

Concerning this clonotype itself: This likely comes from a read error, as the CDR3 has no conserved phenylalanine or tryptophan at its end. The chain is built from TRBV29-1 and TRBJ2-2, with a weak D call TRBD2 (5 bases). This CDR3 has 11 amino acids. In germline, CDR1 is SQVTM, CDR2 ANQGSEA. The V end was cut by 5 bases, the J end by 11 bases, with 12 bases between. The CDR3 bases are TGCAGCGTTCGCCTCAGCGGAGAGCTGTTTTAT. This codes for CSVRLSGELFY.

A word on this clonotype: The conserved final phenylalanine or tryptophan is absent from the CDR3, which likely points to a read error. CDR3 sequence reads: CPSSLNSGRSQETQYL. CDR3 bases: TGTCCCAGCAGCTTAAATAGTGGGAGGTCCCAAGAGACCCAGTACCTC. The chain recombines TRBV11-2 with TRBJ2-5; weak D call: TRBD2 (6 bases). The CDR3 runs to 16 residues. CDR1 and CDR2 from the germline V gene are SGHAT and FQNNGV.

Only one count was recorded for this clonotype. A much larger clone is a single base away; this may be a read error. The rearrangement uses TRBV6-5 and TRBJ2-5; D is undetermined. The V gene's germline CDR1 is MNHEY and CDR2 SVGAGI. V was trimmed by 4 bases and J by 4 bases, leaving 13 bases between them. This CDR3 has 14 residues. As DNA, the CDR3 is TGTGCCAGCAGTTCAGCGCAGCGTAGAGAGACCCAGTACTTC. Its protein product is CASSSAQRRETQYF.

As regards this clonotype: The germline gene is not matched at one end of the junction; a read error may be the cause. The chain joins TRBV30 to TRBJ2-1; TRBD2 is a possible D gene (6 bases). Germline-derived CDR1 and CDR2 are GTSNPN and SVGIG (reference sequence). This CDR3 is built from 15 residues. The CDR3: CARSRGGNSYNEQFF. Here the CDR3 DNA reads TGTGCCCGGAGTAGGGGCGGGAACTCCTACAATGAGCAGTTCTTC.

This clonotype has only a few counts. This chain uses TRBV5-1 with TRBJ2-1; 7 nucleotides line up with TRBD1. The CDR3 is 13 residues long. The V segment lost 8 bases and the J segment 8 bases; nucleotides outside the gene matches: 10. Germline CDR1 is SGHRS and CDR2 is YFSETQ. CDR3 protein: CASRDRLGDEQFF. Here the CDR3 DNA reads TGCGCCAGTAGGGACAGACTGGGAGATGAGCAGTTCTTC.

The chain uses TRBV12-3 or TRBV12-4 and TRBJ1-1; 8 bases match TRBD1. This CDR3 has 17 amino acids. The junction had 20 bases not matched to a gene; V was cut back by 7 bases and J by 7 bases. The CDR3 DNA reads TGTGCCAGCAATAACCCCCGAGACAGGGGAACGACGAGTGAAGCTTTCTTT. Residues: CASNNPRDRGTTSEAFF.